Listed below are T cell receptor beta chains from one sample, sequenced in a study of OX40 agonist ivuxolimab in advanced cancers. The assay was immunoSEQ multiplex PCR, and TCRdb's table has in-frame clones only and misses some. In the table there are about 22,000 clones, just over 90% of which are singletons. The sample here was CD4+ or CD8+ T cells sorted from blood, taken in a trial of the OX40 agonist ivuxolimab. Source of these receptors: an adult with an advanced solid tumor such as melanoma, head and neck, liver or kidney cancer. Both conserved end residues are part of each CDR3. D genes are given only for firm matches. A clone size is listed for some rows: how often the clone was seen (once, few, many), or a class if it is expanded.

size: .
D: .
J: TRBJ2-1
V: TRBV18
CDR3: CASSPPGDNEQFF
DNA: TGTGCCAGCTCACCACCAGGGGACAATGAGCAGTTCTTC

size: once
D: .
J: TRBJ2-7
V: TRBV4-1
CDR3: CASSLHYGYEQYF
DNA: TGCGCCAGCAGCCTTCATTACGGTTACGAGCAGTACTTC

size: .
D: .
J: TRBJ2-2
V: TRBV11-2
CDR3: CASIFRGGLGELFF
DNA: TGTGCCAGCATATTCAGGGGCGGGCTCGGGGAGCTGTTTTTT

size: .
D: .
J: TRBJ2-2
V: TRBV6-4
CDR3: CASSDSGVTGELFF
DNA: TGTGCCAGCAGTGATTCCGGGGTCACCGGGGAGCTGTTTTTT

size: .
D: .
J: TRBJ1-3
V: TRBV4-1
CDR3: CASSQGMGAGNTIYF
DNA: TGCGCCAGCAGCCAAGGGATGGGGGCCGGAAACACCATATATTTT

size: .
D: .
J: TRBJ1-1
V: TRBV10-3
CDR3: CAIKGNTEAFF
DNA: TGTGCCATCAAGGGGAACACTGAAGCTTTCTTT

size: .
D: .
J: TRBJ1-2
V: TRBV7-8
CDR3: CASSTDSSLYGYTF
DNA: TGTGCCAGCAGCACGGACAGCAGTCTATATGGCTACACCTTC

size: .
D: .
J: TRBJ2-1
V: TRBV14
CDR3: CASSQDLVTNEQFF
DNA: TGTGCCAGCAGCCAAGATCTTGTTACCAATGAGCAGTTCTTC

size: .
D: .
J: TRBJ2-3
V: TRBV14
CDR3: CASSQGLGPLTDTQYF
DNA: TGTGCCAGCAGCCAGGGGTTGGGCCCTCTCACAGATACGCAGTATTTT

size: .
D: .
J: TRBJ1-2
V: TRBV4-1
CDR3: CASSQGGGGYTF
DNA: TGCGCCAGCAGCCAAGGAGGGGGGGGCTACACCTTC

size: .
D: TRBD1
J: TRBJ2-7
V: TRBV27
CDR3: CASRYRSGQGETYEQYF
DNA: TGTGCCAGCAGATATCGGTCGGGACAGGGGGAAACCTACGAGCAGTACTTC

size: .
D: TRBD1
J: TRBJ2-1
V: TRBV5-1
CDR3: CASSLAPSTGLSYNEQFF
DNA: TGCGCCAGCAGCTTGGCCCCATCGACAGGGTTGTCCTACAATGAGCAGTTCTTC

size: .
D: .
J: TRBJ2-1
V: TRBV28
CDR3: CASSLGNAGGAQQFF
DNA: TGTGCCAGCAGTTTGGGGAACGCAGGGGGGGCACAGCAGTTCTTC

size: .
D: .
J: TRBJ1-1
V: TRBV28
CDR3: CASSVNRGGPGYTEAFF
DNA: TGTGCCAGCAGTGTTAATCGAGGAGGTCCCGGGTACACTGAAGCTTTCTTT

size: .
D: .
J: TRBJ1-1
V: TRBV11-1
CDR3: CASSLVYNTEAFF
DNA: TGTGCCAGCAGCTTAGTGTACAACACTGAAGCTTTCTTT

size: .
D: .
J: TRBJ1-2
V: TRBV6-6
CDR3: CASSHGLGDYGYTF
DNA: TGTGCCAGCAGCCATGGCCTCGGTGACTATGGCTACACCTTC

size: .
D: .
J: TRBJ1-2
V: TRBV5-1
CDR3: CASSLVQGIGLVGYGYTF
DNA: TGCGCCAGCAGCTTGGTACAGGGTATTGGCCTAGTTGGCTATGGCTACACCTTC

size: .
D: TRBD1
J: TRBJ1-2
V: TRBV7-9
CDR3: CASSSFGTGGGGYTF
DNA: TGTGCCAGCAGCTCCTTCGGGACAGGGGGCGGAGGCTACACCTTC

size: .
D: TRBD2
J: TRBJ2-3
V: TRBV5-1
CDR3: CASSLGSSGSRDTQYF
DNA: TGCGCCAGCAGCTTGGGTTCTAGCGGGAGTCGGGATACGCAGTATTTT

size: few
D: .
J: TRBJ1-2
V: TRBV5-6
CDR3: CASSLEGHYGYTF
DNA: TGTGCCAGCAGCTTGGAGGGACACTATGGCTACACCTTC